The 17 T cell receptor beta chains listed next were all sequenced from one sample in a study of control samples from healthy donors and cancer patients. The protocol was immunoSEQ multiplex PCR, while the TCRdb copy is restricted to in-frame clones and leaves out a portion. Among 150,000 to 200,000 clones, around 94% were seen once, and the ten largest hold about 1.5%. Sequencing input: blood. All receptors come from a woman under 30 in good health.

The J gene is TRBJ1-5, the V gene TRBV28, with a possible D match to TRBD1 (5 bases). Germline V gives CDR1 MDHEN, CDR2 SYDVKM. Trimming pared 2 bases from V and 0 bases from J, leaving 11 bases between. This CDR3 region has 16 residues. The CDR3 reads CASSLITGNSNQPQHF. As DNA, the CDR3 is TGTGCCAGCAGTTTAATCACAGGCAATAGCAATCAGCCCCAGCATTTT. Based on the CDR3 plus reference TRBV28 and TRBJ1-5, the full variable domain is DVKVTQSSRYLVKRTGEKVFLECVQDMDHENMFWYRQDPGLGLRLIYFSYDVKMKEKGDIPEGYSVSREKKERFSLILESASTNQTSMYLCASSLITGNSNQPQHFGDGTRLSIL.

The gene calls are TRBV18 and TRBJ2-3, with 10 bases matching TRBD2. The V gene's germline CDR1 is KGHSH and CDR2 LQKENI. V shed 8 bases and J 3 bases; nucleotides not matched to a gene: 5. The CDR3 has 14 residues. CDR3 in amino acids: CASPSSGRTDTQYF. As DNA, the CDR3 is TGTGCCAGCCCATCTAGCGGGAGAACAGATACGCAGTATTTT.

The CDR3 DNA is TGTGCCAGCAGTCCCCGACAGATACAAGAGACCCAGTACTTC. It encodes CASSPRQIQETQYF. The V gene is TRBV28, the J gene TRBJ2-5, with TRBD1 as a possible D gene (5 bases). This CDR3 spans 14 amino acids. V lost 5 bases and J 2 bases, leaving 12 bases between the germline ends. CDR1 MDHEN and CDR2 SYDVKM come from the germline V gene.

This chain connects TRBV25-1 to TRBJ1-1; 10 bases align to TRBD1. The V and J ends lost 3 bases and 3 bases, in that order; junction bases with no gene match: 10. CDR3 length: 17 residues. Germline CDR1 reads MGHDK; CDR2 reads SYGVNS. The CDR3 DNA reads TGTGCCAGCAGTGATGCCGACAGGGGGCGAGGGGACACTGAAGCTTTCTTT. Amino acids: CASSDADRGRGDTEAFF.

The chain couples TRBV28 to TRBJ1-1, with D possibly matching TRBD1 (6 bases). The CDR3 runs 12 residues. In germline, CDR1 is MDHEN, CDR2 SYDVKM. V lost 5 bases and J lost 6, with 10 bases in between. The CDR3 DNA reads TGTGCCAGCAGTCCGGACAGCCCTGAAGCTTTCTTT. The encoded protein is CASSPDSPEAFF.

Only one count was recorded for this clone. The chain carries TRBV2 and TRBJ2-7; D remains ambiguous. Trimming took 2 bases from V and 5 from J, leaving 4 bases between them. The CDR3 has 11 amino acids. Germline assignment: CDR1 SNHLY and CDR2 FYNNEI. Written as DNA, the CDR3 is TGTGCCAGCAGTGAAATGGACGAGCAGTACTTC. Translating gives CASSEMDEQYF.

This chain joins TRBV28 and TRBJ1-2; 8 bases fit TRBD1. This CDR3 is built from 13 residues. The J segment lost 5 bases and the V segment lost 6 bases, leaving 5 bases of the junction unmatched. Germline CDR1 and CDR2: MDHEN and SYDVKM. The CDR3 nucleotides read TGTGCCAGCAGACTGGGGACAGGTTATGGCTACACCTTC. As protein: CASRLGTGYGYTF.

This chain joins TRBV25-1 and TRBJ1-4; possibly TRBD1 for D (5 bases). Germline-derived CDR1 and CDR2 are MGHDK and SYGVNS. The CDR3 consists of 15 residues. The V and J ends lost 4 bases and 7 bases respectively, with 16 bases between them. The CDR3 nucleotides read TGTGCCAGCAGTGGGCAGGGCTTAAGGAGTGAAAAACTGTTTTTT. This codes for CASSGQGLRSEKLFF.

V is TRBV14 and J is TRBJ1-2; no clear D gene. Germline V CDR1 and CDR2: SGHDN, FVKESK. There are 17 residues in the CDR3. The V end lost 1 base, the J end lost 0 bases, and 15 bases lay between the germline ends. This chain's CDR3 is CASSQVGRPYTNYGYTF. CDR3 nucleotides: TGTGCCAGCAGCCAAGTAGGGCGTCCGTATACTAACTATGGCTACACCTTC.

The rearrangement uses TRBV7-2 and TRBJ2-5; 8 nucleotides line up with TRBD2. Germline assignment: CDR1 SGHTA and CDR2 FQGNSA. Germline trimming cut 7 bases from V and 3 bases from J; bases unmatched to any gene: 4. This CDR3 contains 13 residues. The CDR3 loop reads CASTGGAEETQYF. CDR3 sequence (DNA): TGTGCCAGCACCGGGGGGGCTGAAGAGACCCAGTACTTC.

This chain connects TRBV6-6 to TRBJ2-7; D is ambiguous. This CDR3 spans 13 amino acids. The V gene's germline CDR1 is MNHNY and CDR2 SVGAGI (reference sequence). Trimming pared 2 bases from V and 2 bases from J, leaving 7 bases between. The CDR3 is CASSYSQPYEQYF. CDR3 nucleotide sequence: TGTGCCAGCAGTTACAGTCAACCCTACGAGCAGTACTTC.

The chain's CDR3 is CASSLNSDRYTEAFF. CDR3 in DNA: TGTGCCAGCAGCTTGAATTCAGACAGGTACACTGAAGCTTTCTTT. The chain uses TRBV11-3 and TRBJ1-1; D may be TRBD1 (6 bases). Germline loops: CDR1 SGHNT, CDR2 YENEEA. The CDR3 runs 15 residues. The V end was cut by 3 bases, the J end by 3 bases, with 14 bases between.

Here the CDR3 DNA reads TGTGCCAGCAAGATGGGACAGGGCAACGAGCAGTACTTC. Its translation: CASKMGQGNEQYF. V usage is TRBV6-5 and J usage is TRBJ2-7, with TRBD1 identical over 9 bases. CDR3 length: 13 residues. CDR1 MNHEY and CDR2 SVGAGI come from the germline V gene. V lost 7 bases to trimming and J lost 5 bases; unmatched junction nucleotides: 6.

The gene calls are TRBV10-3 and TRBJ1-5; D is unresolved. CDR1 is ENHRY, CDR2 SYGVKD, per germline. CDR3 length: 13 residues. With 3 bases removed from V and 5 bases from J, the gap between germline ends came to 8 bases. CDR3 nucleotide sequence: TGTGCCATCAGTGATTTCTTGTATCAGCCCCAGCATTTT. Encoded protein: CAISDFLYQPQHF.

This clone has just one count. V usage is TRBV18 and J usage is TRBJ1-5; a possible D gene is TRBD1 (6 bases). V was cut by 3 bases and J by 1 base, with 10 bases left in between. Germline CDR1 is KGHSH and CDR2 is LQKENI. The CDR3 has 15 amino acids. CDR3 nucleotide sequence: TGTGCCAGCTCACCCCAGGGGTCGAGCAATCAGCCCCAGCATTTT. It translates to CASSPQGSSNQPQHF.

The chain joins TRBV9 to TRBJ1-6; TRBD1 is a possible D gene (6 bases). Germline CDR1 SGDLS, CDR2 YYNGEE. This CDR3 has 15 residues. The germline V and J ends were trimmed by 1 base and 9 bases, with 14 bases remaining between them. CDR3 DNA: TGTGCCAGCAGCGTAAGCCCAGGGGCTAGTTCACCCCTCCACTTT. Its protein product is CASSVSPGASSPLHF.

The chain is built from TRBV7-2 and TRBJ2-2, with 9 bases matching TRBD2. In germline, CDR1 is SGHTA, CDR2 FQGNSA. V trimming: 5 bases; J trimming: 0 bases; junction bases outside the gene matches: 13. CDR3 length equals 19 residues. CDR3 sequence (DNA): TGTGCCAGCAGCCCCCGGCCAGCGGGGGGACTTTCGAACACCGGGGAGCTGTTTTTT. Its translation: CASSPRPAGGLSNTGELFF. Full variable domain (rest looked up from reference TRBV7-2 and TRBJ2-2): GAGVSQSPSNKVTEKGKDVELRCDPISGHTALYWYRQSLGQGLEFLIYFQGNSAPDKSGLPSDRFSAERTGGSVSTLTIQRTQQEDSAVYLCASSPRPAGGLSNTGELFFGEGSRLTVL.